The present T cell receptor (beta chain) was sequenced within a study of cytomegalovirus exposure and HLA in healthy donors. Background on the study: Ancestry clustering placed about 86% of several hundred genotyped donors in the Caucasian-associated cluster.

CDR3 length: 16 amino acids. V gave up 4 bases and J gave up 5 bases; unmatched junction bases: 11. Germline V gene sequence: CDR1 SGHKS, CDR2 YYEKEE (reference sequence). Study results and limitations: The study found most TCR sequences rare, yet found some public TCRs in many donors.

PCR amplification relied on 60 Vbeta primers (plus 13 Jbeta primers). TCRdb keeps only in-frame clones here, not all; method: immunoSEQ multiplex PCR. The table includes a few hundred thousand clones, approximately 83% detected once. In the case of this clone: No antigen is known for it.

The source of this sequence is a woman in her forties or fifties in good health and CMV-seropositive. This chain uses TRBV5-5 with TRBJ2-5; 10 bases are shared with TRBD1. The sequencing input was PBMCs. The CDR3 bases are TGTGCCAGCAGCGGGGGACAGGGGTTTGGAGTTGAGACCCAGTACTTC. As protein: CASSGGQGFGVETQYF. Full variable domain (missing parts from reference TRBV5-5 and TRBJ2-5): DAGVTQSPTHLIKTRGQQVTLRCSPISGHKSVSWYQQVLGQGPQFIFQYYEKEERGRGNFPDRFSARQFPNYSSELNVNALLLGDSALYLCASSGGQGFGVETQYFGPGTRLLVL.